This T cell receptor beta chain came from a study of T cells after somatic rescue of genetic block. Germline CDR1 reads SEHNR; CDR2 reads FQNEAQ (reference sequence). V lost 6 bases and J lost 4; bases outside the gene matches: 5. The CDR3 spans 14 residues. This clone appeared once. Clones were sequenced by immunoSEQ multiplex PCR, and TCRdb holds only the in-frame ones, with some missing. The data contain some 68,000 clones, approximately 91% of them singletons. The receptor was isolated from a man between 25 and 39 years old. Sequenced sample: peripheral blood mononuclear cells (PBMCs). The V call is TRBV7-9, the J call TRBJ2-2; TRBD2 aligns across 7 bases. CDR3 loop: CASRASGATGELFF. The CDR3 bases are TGTGCCAGCAGGGCGAGCGGGGCCACCGGGGAGCTGTTTTTT.